Shown below are 28 T cell receptor beta chains from a single sample sequenced in a study of T cells in tumors after PD-1 blockade. Measured with immunoSEQ multiplex PCR; TCRdb has only the in-frame clones, and not every one. Of tens of thousands of clones listed, around 80% were seen once; the top ten hold 8.7%. This specimen consisted of PBMCs, obtained before anti-PD-1 therapy. These receptors originate from a human donor with advanced basal cell or squamous cell carcinoma (not recorded which).

There are a few counts of this clone. This chain connects TRBV3-1 (or the pseudogene TRBV3-2) to TRBJ2-2, with D unclear. Trimming removed 4 bases at V and 0 bases at J, with 6 bases between. The germline V gene has CDR1 LGHDT and CDR2 YNNKEL (reference sequence). This CDR3 has 14 residues. The CDR3 reads CASSRFTNTGELFF. CDR3 nucleotide sequence: TGTGCCAGCAGCCGATTCACGAACACCGGGGAGCTGTTTTTT.

This clone was seen ten or more times. V is TRBV6-5 and J is TRBJ1-2, with D possibly matching TRBD1 (5 bases). V shed 7 bases and J shed 6 bases, with 9 bases lying between them. This CDR3 has 11 residues. Looked up from germline, CDR1 is MNHEY and CDR2 is SVGAGI. Here the CDR3 DNA reads TGTGCCAGCACCCAGGGCCATGGCTACACCTTC. Amino acids: CASTQGHGYTF.

The chain carries TRBV6-6 and TRBJ2-2, with TRBD1 identical over 10 bases. V shed 7 bases, J shed 6 bases, and the junction held 8 bases outside the gene matches. The CDR3 spans 15 residues. Germline assignment: CDR1 MNHNY and CDR2 SVGAGI (reference sequence). Written as DNA, the CDR3 is TGTGCCAGCAAATCGCGACAGGGGGCGTCCGGGGAGCTGTTTTTT. Translated, it gives CASKSRQGASGELFF.

The genes are TRBV18 and TRBJ2-3, with TRBD1 as a possible D gene (6 bases). From germline, CDR1 is KGHSH and CDR2 LQKENI. This CDR3 spans 21 amino acids. Trimming cost V 2 bases and J 6 bases, with 33 bases left between them. For the CDR3, the DNA is TGTGCCAGCTCACCAGGGAGTAGGTCGGCTGCGAATTTTGGGGGCTCCGATACGCAGTATTTT. Protein product: CASSPGSRSAANFGGSDTQYF. The full variable domain, in which reference TRBV18 and TRBJ2-3 provide the parts outside the CDR3, is NAGVMQNPRHLVRRRGQEARLRCSPMKGHSHVYWYRQLPEEGLKFMVYLQKENIIDESGMPKERFSAEFPKEGPSILRIQQVVRGDSAAYFCASSPGSRSAANFGGSDTQYFGPGTRLTVL.

The rearrangement uses TRBV11-1 and TRBJ1-3; D remains unclear. With 5 bases removed from V and 6 bases from J, the gap between germline ends came to 14 bases. The CDR3 loop spans 14 amino acids. Germline V gives CDR1 SGHAT, CDR2 FQDESV (reference sequence). Here the CDR3 reads CASSRRLRENTIYF. In DNA form, the CDR3 reads TGTGCCAGCAGCCGTCGGCTGAGGGAAAACACCATATATTTT. Full variable domain (remainder filled in from reference TRBV11-1 and TRBJ1-3): EAEVAQSPRYKITEKSQAVAFWCDPISGHATLYWYRQILGQGPELLVQFQDESVVDDSQLPKDRFSAERLKGVDSTLKIQPAELGDSAMYLCASSRRLRENTIYFGEGSWLTVV.

The chain recombines TRBV5-1 with TRBJ2-7; 9 bases map to TRBD1. The CDR3 spans 16 residues. V shed 2 bases, J shed 7 bases, and the junction held 13 bases outside the gene matches. The V gene's germline CDR1 is SGHRS and CDR2 YFSETQ. The CDR3 loop is CASSFFSGQGLYEQYF. The CDR3 coding sequence is TGCGCCAGCAGCTTCTTTTCGGGACAGGGTTTGTATGAGCAGTACTTC.

The rearrangement links TRBV18 to TRBJ2-1; 8 bases map to TRBD2. Germline V gene lookup returns CDR1 KGHSH and CDR2 LQKENI. Losses at the gene ends were 1 base for V and 5 bases for J; bases not matched to a gene: 1. The CDR3 runs 14 residues. This CDR3 is CASSPLAGNNEQFF. In nucleotides, the CDR3 is TGTGCCAGCTCACCACTAGCGGGGAACAATGAGCAGTTCTTC.

This clone was seen a single time. The chain joins TRBV19 to TRBJ1-1; 11 bases are shared with TRBD1. The germline CDR1 and CDR2 sequences are LNHDA and SQIVND (reference sequence). The CDR3 is 16 amino acids. The ends lost 5 bases at V and 0 bases at J; junction bases unmatched: 5. The CDR3 coding sequence is TGTGCCAGTAGTTCGGGACAGGGGGGAGTGAACACTGAAGCTTTCTTT. This translates into CASSSGQGGVNTEAFF.

J is TRBJ2-1 and V is TRBV18, with TRBD2 identical over 11 bases. CDR1 and CDR2 from the germline V gene are KGHSH and LQKENI. The CDR3 contains 14 residues. V was pared by 5 bases and J by 5 bases, with 2 bases of the junction left unmatched. The CDR3, as DNA: TGTGCCAGCTCATCTAGCGGGGGGAACAATGAGCAGTTCTTC. Protein sequence: CASSSSGGNNEQFF.

Only one count was recorded for this clone. The J gene is TRBJ2-7, the V gene TRBV9; D remains ambiguous. Deletions cut 4 bases from V and 2 bases from J, with 16 bases between. The CDR3 has 15 amino acids. Germline lookup yields CDR1 SGDLS and CDR2 YYNGEE. In nucleotides, the CDR3 is TGTGCCAGCAGCCCATTGTCGGGCCTTACCTACGAGCAGTACTTC. Translated: CASSPLSGLTYEQYF.

V is TRBV2 and J is TRBJ1-2; D not resolved. The CDR3 is 13 amino acids. Germline V CDR1 and CDR2: SNHLY, FYNNEI. V lost 3 bases, J lost 4 bases, and 9 bases lay in between. The CDR3 nucleotides are TGTGCCAGCAGTGATCGGTGGCTCTATGGCTACACCTTC. It specifies CASSDRWLYGYTF.

The chain combines TRBV5-4 with TRBJ2-2; TRBD2 might be the D (6 bases). Germline V gene lookup returns CDR1 SGHNT and CDR2 YYREEE (reference sequence). This CDR3 is built from 15 residues. Trimming took 2 bases from V and 0 from J, leaving 8 bases between them. The CDR3 protein is CASSFGRPNTGELFF. The CDR3, as DNA: TGTGCCAGCAGCTTTGGGAGGCCGAACACCGGGGAGCTGTTTTTT.

The chain carries TRBV19 and TRBJ2-3; 13 bases agree with TRBD2. V shed 8 bases, J shed 2 bases, and the junction held 1 base outside the gene matches. The CDR3 has 14 amino acids. Germline V gene sequence: CDR1 LNHDA, CDR2 SQIVND (reference sequence). The CDR3 DNA reads TGTGCCAGTGGGACTAGCGGGGTCACAGATACGCAGTATTTT. This gives the protein CASGTSGVTDTQYF.

The rearrangement uses TRBV7-8 and TRBJ2-3; D perhaps matches TRBD1 (5 bases). The CDR3 contains 14 residues. The V and J ends lost 1 base and 6 bases respectively, with 11 bases between them. Germline-derived CDR1 and CDR2 are SGHVS and FQNEAQ. DNA for the CDR3: TGTGCCAGCAGCTTAGAGGGGCCGGCGGATACGCAGTATTTT. Translation gives CASSLEGPADTQYF.

The gene calls are TRBV6-5 and TRBJ1-2; D is ambiguous. Trimming left V 8 bases short and J 8 bases short, with 21 bases between. The CDR3 spans 14 residues. CDR1 is MNHEY and CDR2 is SVGAGI in the germline V gene. The CDR3: CASRLDGMTGGYTF. The CDR3 DNA reads as TGTGCCAGCCGCCTTGACGGCATGACGGGGGGCTACACCTTC.

The CDR3 DNA follows: TGTGCCAGCAGTTCGGACAGGGGAGCTGAAGCTTTCTTT. It codes for CASSSDRGAEAFF. The rearrangement joins TRBV2 to TRBJ1-1; 9 bases map to TRBD1. CDR1 and CDR2 from the germline V gene are SNHLY and FYNNEI. The V and J ends lost 5 bases and 6 bases, in that order; junction bases with no gene match: 4. The CDR3 has 13 residues.

V is TRBV24-1 and J is TRBJ1-1; no clear D gene. V lost 12 bases and J 6 bases, leaving 13 bases between the germline ends. The CDR3 has 11 residues. The germline gives CDR1 KGHDR, CDR2 SFDVKD. The CDR3 DNA is TGTGCCCAAGAGCCCCGAGCTGAAGCTTTCTTT. This translates into CAQEPRAEAFF.

This clone appeared once. The rearrangement joins TRBV18 to TRBJ2-2; D remains unclear. V shed 6 bases and J shed 3 bases, with 11 bases lying between them. Germline V CDR1 and CDR2: KGHSH, LQKENI. The CDR3 is made up of 14 amino acids. CDR3 residues: CASSPVVHTGELFF. The CDR3 DNA sequence: TGTGCCAGCTCGCCAGTGGTTCACACCGGGGAGCTGTTTTTT.

The chain links TRBV7-9 to TRBJ1-5; TRBD1 might be the D (6 bases). CDR3 length: 15 residues. CDR1 is SEHNR and CDR2 is FQNEAQ in the germline V gene (reference sequence). Trimming cost V 5 bases and J 0 bases, with 11 bases left between them. The CDR3 DNA reads as TGTGCCAGCAGCCCGGGACAATTTAGCAATCAGCCCCAGCATTTT. Protein: CASSPGQFSNQPQHF.

Points on this clone: Given a much more abundant clone one base away, this may be a read error. The chain couples TRBV7-2 to TRBJ2-7, with TRBD2 as a possible D gene (5 bases). This CDR3 has 13 amino acids. Trimming left V 3 bases short and J 0 bases short, with 6 bases between. Germline-derived CDR1 and CDR2 are SGHTA and FQGNSA. As DNA, the CDR3 is TGTGCCAGCAGCTTGGACTCCTCCTACGAGCAGTACTTC. Protein product: CASSLDSSYEQYF.

CDR3 protein: CSASGHNEQFF. In DNA, the CDR3 is TGCAGTGCTAGCGGCCACAATGAGCAGTTCTTC. The V gene is TRBV20-1, the J gene TRBJ2-1, with unresolved D. Trimming removed 3 bases at V and 5 bases at J, with 5 bases between. CDR1 is DFQATT, CDR2 SNEGSKA, per germline (reference sequence). CDR3 length: 11 amino acids.

For the CDR3, the DNA is TGCAGCGTTAGGGACAACCTAAATCAGCCCCAGCATTTT. Amino acid sequence: CSVRDNLNQPQHF. This rearrangement joins TRBV29-1 to TRBJ1-5; tentative D call: TRBD1 (6 bases). Germline CDR1 and CDR2: SQVTM and ANQGSEA. V lost 5 bases to trimming and J lost 4 bases, with 12 bases between them. CDR3 length: 13 amino acids. The variable domain in full, completed from reference TRBV29-1 and TRBJ1-5, reads SAVISQKPSRDICQRGTSLTIQCQVDSQVTMMFWYRQQPGQSLTLIATANQGSEATYESGFVIDKFPISRPNLTFSTLTVSNMSPEDSSIYLCSVRDNLNQPQHFGDGTRLSIL.

The rearrangement joins TRBV29-1 to TRBJ1-2; maybe TRBD1 (5 bases). The CDR3 has 13 residues. Trimming shortened V by 6 bases and J by 2 bases, and 13 bases separated the two germline ends. Germline V CDR1 and CDR2: SQVTM, ANQGSEA. CDR3 loop: CSVAGTVNYGYTF. The CDR3 bases are TGCAGCGTCGCCGGGACGGTGAACTATGGCTACACCTTC.

V gene TRBV18 combines with J gene TRBJ2-7; the D gene is possibly TRBD1 (5 bases). Germline V gene sequence: CDR1 KGHSH, CDR2 LQKENI. Trimming left V 6 bases short and J 2 bases short, with 14 bases between. CDR3 length: 14 amino acids. The CDR3 region has the DNA TGTGCCAGCTCCCATCGGGCAGGGACCTACGAGCAGTACTTC. Translation: CASSHRAGTYEQYF.

The CDR3 bases are TGTGCCAGCAGCAAAGAGGGGGCGGGGGTCGACGCGAACACCGGGGAGCTGTTTTTT. Its translation is CASSKEGAGVDANTGELFF. The chain combines TRBV21-1 with TRBJ2-2. TRBV21-1 is a known pseudogene. The CDR3 contains 19 residues.

This CDR3 is CASGLGTTGLKTGELFF. The CDR3 DNA reads as TGTGCTAGTGGTTTGGGAACGACAGGGTTGAAAACCGGGGAGCTGTTTTTT. V usage is TRBV12-5 and J usage is TRBJ2-2, with 7 bases identical to TRBD1. J gave up 5 bases and V 1 base, and 10 bases lay outside the gene matches. The CDR3 sequence is 17 residues long. Per germline, CDR1 LGHNT and CDR2 FRNRAP.

The chain has TRBV19 and TRBJ1-2; D might be TRBD1 (6 bases). The CDR3 covers 12 residues. Germline assignment: CDR1 LNHDA and CDR2 SQIVND (reference sequence). Trimming left V 4 bases short and J 7 bases short, with 10 bases between. The CDR3 DNA reads as TGTGCCAGTAGTAACAGGGACGGTGGCTACACCTTC. This encodes CASSNRDGGYTF. The whole variable domain, filled in from reference TRBV19 and TRBJ1-2, reads DGGITQSPKYLFRKEGQNVTLSCEQNLNHDAMYWYRQDPGQGLRLIYYSQIVNDFQKGDIAEGYSVSREKKESFPLTVTSAQKNPTAFYLCASSNRDGGYTFGSGTRLTVV.

The rearrangement joins TRBV27 to TRBJ1-2, with a possible D match to TRBD1 (6 bases). The CDR3 totals 14 residues. Looked up from germline, CDR1 is MNHEY and CDR2 is SMNVEV (reference sequence). V lost 6 bases and J lost 7, with 18 bases in between. The CDR3 sequence is CASRPRGGPGGYTF. The CDR3 nucleotides read TGTGCCAGCAGACCCCGAGGGGGGCCGGGTGGCTACACCTTC.